What follows are 5 T cell receptor beta chains derived from one specimen sequenced in a study of tumor and adjacent non-tumor tissue in lung cancer. The template was RNA from unsorted bulk tissue. The normal lung tissue was taken more than 3 cm from the tumor edge. A modified ARM-PCR protocol with three rounds of nested PCR amplified TCRbeta. MiXCR, applied by TCRdb to the multiplex PCR reads, yields one record per CDR3 protein. The sample yields 55,000 to 65,000 distinct CDR3 sequences, about 55% seen once. The sample was distant non-tumor lung tissue. These receptors were taken from a man between 65 and 85 years old with non-small cell lung cancer.

As regards this clonotype: A much more abundant neighbour one base away suggests this may be a read error. V is TRBV5-1 and J is TRBJ2-5, with 8 bases aligning to TRBD1. This CDR3 is 14 amino acids long. In germline, CDR1 is SGHRS, CDR2 YFSETQ. CDR3 DNA: TGCGCCAGCAGCCTGCAGGGGGCCCAAGAGATCCAGTACTTC. Its protein is CASSLQGAQEIQYF.

This clonotype was detected once. This chain links TRBV10-1 with TRBJ2-5; 11 bases fit TRBD2. Germline CDR1 WNHNN, CDR2 SYGVQD (reference sequence). The CDR3 has 15 amino acids. Unmatched junction bases numbered 1, after V lost 2 bases and J lost 2 bases. CDR3 nucleotides: TGCGCCAGCAGTGAGGCTAGCGGGGGGCAAGAGACCCAGTACTTC. Amino acid sequence: CASSEASGGQETQYF.

This clonotype was seen a few times. The chain carries TRBV20-1 and TRBJ2-1, with TRBD2 identical over 7 bases. There are 14 residues in the CDR3. Germline V lookup: CDR1 DFQATT, CDR2 SNEGSKA (reference sequence). The V and J ends lost 6 bases and 2 bases, in that order; junction bases with no gene match: 7. CDR3 sequence reads: CSARGAGPYNEQFF. The CDR3 DNA reads as TGCAGTGCCCGGGGAGCGGGGCCCTACAATGAGCAGTTCTTC.

This clonotype came up many times. The chain has TRBV12-3 or TRBV12-4 and TRBJ1-1, with D perhaps matching TRBD1 (5 bases). V was clipped by 2 bases and J by 3 bases, with 13 bases between them. CDR3 length: 15 amino acids. CDR3: CASSLRGPGYTEAFF. Here the CDR3 DNA reads TGTGCCAGCAGTTTACGTGGGCCAGGGTACACTGAAGCTTTCTTT.

A word on this clonotype: The junction does not match germline at one end; this may be a read error. The CDR3 here is CASSRNLGLAGGMNTGGLFF. CDR3 coding DNA: TGTGCCAGCAGCCGGAACCTGGGACTAGCGGGGGGGATGAACACCGGGGGGCTGTTTTTT. The rearrangement joins TRBV4-2 to TRBJ2-2; 16 nucleotides agree with TRBD2. Germline-derived CDR1 and CDR2 are LGHNA and YNFKEQ. This CDR3 has 20 residues.